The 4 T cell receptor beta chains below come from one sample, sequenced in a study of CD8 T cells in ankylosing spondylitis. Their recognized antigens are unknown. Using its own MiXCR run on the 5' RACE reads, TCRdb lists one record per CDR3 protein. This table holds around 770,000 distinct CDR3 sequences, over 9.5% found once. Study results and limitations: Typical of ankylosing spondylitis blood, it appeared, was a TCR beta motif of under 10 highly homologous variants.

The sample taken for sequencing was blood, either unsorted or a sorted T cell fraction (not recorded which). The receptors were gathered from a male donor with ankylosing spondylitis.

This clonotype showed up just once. The CDR3 protein is CASSLEVGQYTYEQYF. DNA of the CDR3: TGCGCCAGCAGCTTGGAGGTGGGGCAGTATACCTACGAGCAGTACTTC. V usage is TRBV5-1 and J usage is TRBJ2-7; a possible D gene is TRBD1 (5 bases). The CDR3 loop spans 16 amino acids. Germline CDR1 SGHRS, CDR2 YFSETQ. Trimming shortened V by 0 bases and J by 2 bases, and 15 bases separated the two germline ends.

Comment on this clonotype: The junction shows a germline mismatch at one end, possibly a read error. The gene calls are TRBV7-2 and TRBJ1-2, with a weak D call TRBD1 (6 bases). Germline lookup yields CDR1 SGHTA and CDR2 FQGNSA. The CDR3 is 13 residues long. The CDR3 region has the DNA TGTGCCAGCAGCTTAGCCCTCGGGGGCCTACGTGCTTTC. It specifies CASSLALGGLRAF.

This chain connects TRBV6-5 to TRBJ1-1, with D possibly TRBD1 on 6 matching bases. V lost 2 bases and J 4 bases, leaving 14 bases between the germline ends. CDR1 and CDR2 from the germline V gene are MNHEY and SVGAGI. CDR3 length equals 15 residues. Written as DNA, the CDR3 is TGTGCCAGCAGTTACACACCGGGGGGGGCCACTGAAGCTTTCTTT. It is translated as CASSYTPGGATEAFF.

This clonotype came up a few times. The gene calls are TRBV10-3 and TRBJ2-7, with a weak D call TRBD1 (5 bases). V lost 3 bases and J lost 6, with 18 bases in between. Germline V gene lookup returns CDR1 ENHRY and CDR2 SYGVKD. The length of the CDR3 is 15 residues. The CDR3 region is CAISEVSGRPSEQYF. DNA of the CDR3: TGTGCCATCAGTGAAGTGTCAGGGCGTCCCAGCGAGCAGTACTTC.